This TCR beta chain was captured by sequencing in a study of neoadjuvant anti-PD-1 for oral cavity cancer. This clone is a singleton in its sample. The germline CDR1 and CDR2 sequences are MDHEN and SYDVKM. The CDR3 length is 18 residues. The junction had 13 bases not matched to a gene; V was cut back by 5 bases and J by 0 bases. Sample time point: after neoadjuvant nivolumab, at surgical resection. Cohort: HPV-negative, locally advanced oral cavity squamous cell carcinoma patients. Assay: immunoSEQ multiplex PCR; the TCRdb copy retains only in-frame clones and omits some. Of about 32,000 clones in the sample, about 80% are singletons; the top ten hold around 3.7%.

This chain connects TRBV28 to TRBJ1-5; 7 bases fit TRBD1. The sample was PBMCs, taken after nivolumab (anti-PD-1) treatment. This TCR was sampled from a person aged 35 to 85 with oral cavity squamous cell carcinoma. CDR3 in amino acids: CASSPQLTGEYSNQPQHF. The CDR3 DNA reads TGTGCCAGCAGTCCGCAACTCACAGGGGAATATAGCAATCAGCCCCAGCATTTT.